The 5 T cell receptor beta chains below come from one sample, sequenced in a study of blood T cell repertoires in COVID-19. This table comes from immunoSEQ multiplex PCR, and its TCRdb copy is limited to in-frame clones, with some not included. The data contain 300,000 to 400,000 clones, around nine tenths of them singletons. The source material was PBMCs or T cells enriched from blood (not recorded which). The receptor set was obtained from a man in his fifties or sixties who had recovered from COVID-19.

This chain uses TRBV23-1 with TRBJ2-7, with D unresolved. TRBV23-1 is filed as an ORF, its function uncertain. Trimming pared 11 bases from V and 3 bases from J, leaving 8 bases between. The CDR3 spans 10 residues. CDR3 sequence reads: CASASYEQYF. DNA for the CDR3: TGCGCCTCAGCTAGCTACGAGCAGTACTTC.

This chain joins TRBV19 and TRBJ1-2; 9 bases align to TRBD1. The germline V gene encodes CDR1 LNHDA and CDR2 SQIVND (reference sequence). V was pared by 3 bases and J by 0 bases, with 5 bases of the junction left unmatched. The CDR3 has 16 residues. CDR3 amino acids: CASSMERTGANYGYTF. The CDR3 DNA follows: TGTGCCAGTAGTATGGAACGGACAGGGGCTAACTATGGCTACACCTTC.

In this sample, this clone turned up a few times. V gene TRBV30 combines with J gene TRBJ2-2; no firm D call. Trimming removed 2 bases at V and 8 bases at J, with 18 bases between. Germline V CDR1 and CDR2: GTSNPN, SVGIG (reference sequence). The CDR3 length is 15 residues. CDR3 nucleotide sequence: TGTGCCTGGAGTTCCACAACAGCAGTTAGAGGGGAGCTGTTTTTT. Translating gives CAWSSTTAVRGELFF.

The chain is built from TRBV27 and TRBJ1-6; D is uncertain. V was clipped by 2 bases and J by 0 bases, with 5 bases between them. The CDR3 totals 15 residues. Looked up from germline, CDR1 is MNHEY and CDR2 is SMNVEV (reference sequence). The CDR3 loop reads CASSLVSSYNSPLHF. The CDR3 nucleotides are TGTGCCAGCAGTTTAGTCAGCTCCTATAATTCACCCCTCCACTTT.

The chain links TRBV6-1 to TRBJ1-1; the D gene is possibly TRBD1 (5 bases). The germline gives CDR1 MNHNS, CDR2 SASEGT. The CDR3 length is 15 residues. V was trimmed by 0 bases and J by 1 base, leaving 9 bases between them. CDR3 region: CASSEALGGNTEAFF. CDR3 in DNA: TGTGCCAGCAGTGAAGCCCTCGGGGGGAACACTGAAGCTTTCTTT.